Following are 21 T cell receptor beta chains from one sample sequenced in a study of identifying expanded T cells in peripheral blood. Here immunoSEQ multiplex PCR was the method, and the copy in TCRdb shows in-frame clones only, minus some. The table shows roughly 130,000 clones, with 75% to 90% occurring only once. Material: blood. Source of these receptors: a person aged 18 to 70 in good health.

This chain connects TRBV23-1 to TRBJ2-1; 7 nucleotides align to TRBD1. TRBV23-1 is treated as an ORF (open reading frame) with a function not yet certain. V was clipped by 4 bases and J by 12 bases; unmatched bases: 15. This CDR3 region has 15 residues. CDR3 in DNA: TGCGCCAGCAGTCCGTGGGACAGATTTACAAAGGGGCAGTTCTTC. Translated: CASSPWDRFTKGQFF.

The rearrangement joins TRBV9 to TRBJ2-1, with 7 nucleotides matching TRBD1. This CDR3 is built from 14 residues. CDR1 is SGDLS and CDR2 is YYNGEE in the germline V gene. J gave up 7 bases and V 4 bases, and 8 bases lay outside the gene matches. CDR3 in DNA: TGTGCCAGCAGCACCCGACAGGGTGGAAATGAGCAGTTCTTC. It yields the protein CASSTRQGGNEQFF.

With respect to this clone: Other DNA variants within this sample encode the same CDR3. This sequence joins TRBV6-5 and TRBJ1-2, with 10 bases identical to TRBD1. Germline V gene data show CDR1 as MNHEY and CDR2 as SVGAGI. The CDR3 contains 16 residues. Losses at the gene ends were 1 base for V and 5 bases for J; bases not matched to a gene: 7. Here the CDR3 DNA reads TGTGCCAGCAGTTACTTTAGGACAGGGGGAGGGTATGGCTACACCTTC. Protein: CASSYFRTGGGYGYTF.

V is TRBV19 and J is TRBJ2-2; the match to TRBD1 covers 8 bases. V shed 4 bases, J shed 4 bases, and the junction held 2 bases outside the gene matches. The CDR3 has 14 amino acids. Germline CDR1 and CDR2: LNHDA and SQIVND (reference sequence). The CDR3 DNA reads TGTGCCAGTAGTAACAGGGGGGCCACCGGGGAGCTGTTTTTT. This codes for CASSNRGATGELFF.

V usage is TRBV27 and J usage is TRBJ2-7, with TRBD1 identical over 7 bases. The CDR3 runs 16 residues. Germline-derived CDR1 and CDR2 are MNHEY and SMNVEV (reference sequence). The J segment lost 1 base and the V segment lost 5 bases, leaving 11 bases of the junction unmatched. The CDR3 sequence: CASSRVPDRASYEQYF. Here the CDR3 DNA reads TGTGCCAGCAGTCGCGTCCCTGACAGGGCATCCTACGAGCAGTACTTC.

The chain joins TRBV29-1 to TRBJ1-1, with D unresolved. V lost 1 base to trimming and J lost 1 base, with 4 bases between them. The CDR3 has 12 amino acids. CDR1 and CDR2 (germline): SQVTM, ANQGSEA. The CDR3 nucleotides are TGCAGCGTTGAAGGCAGGAACACTGAAGCTTTCTTT. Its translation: CSVEGRNTEAFF.

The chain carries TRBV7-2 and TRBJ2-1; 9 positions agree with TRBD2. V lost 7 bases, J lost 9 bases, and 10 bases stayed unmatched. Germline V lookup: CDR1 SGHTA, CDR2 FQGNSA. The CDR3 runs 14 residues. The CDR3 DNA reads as TGTGCCAGCACACCGCGGGGGGGAGGTTTTGAGCAGTTCTTC. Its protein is CASTPRGGGFEQFF.

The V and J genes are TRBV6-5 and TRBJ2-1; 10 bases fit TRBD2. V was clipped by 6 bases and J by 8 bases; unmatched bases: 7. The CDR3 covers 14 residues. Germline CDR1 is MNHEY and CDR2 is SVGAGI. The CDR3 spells CASRTGTSVYEQFF. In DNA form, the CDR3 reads TGTGCCAGCAGGACCGGGACTAGCGTATATGAGCAGTTCTTC.

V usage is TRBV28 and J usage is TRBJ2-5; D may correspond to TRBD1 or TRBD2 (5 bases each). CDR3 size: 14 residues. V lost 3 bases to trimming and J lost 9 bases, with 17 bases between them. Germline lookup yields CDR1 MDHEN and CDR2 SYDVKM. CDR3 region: CASSFSGPAESQYF. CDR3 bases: TGTGCCAGCAGTTTTTCGGGGCCCGCGGAATCCCAGTACTTC.

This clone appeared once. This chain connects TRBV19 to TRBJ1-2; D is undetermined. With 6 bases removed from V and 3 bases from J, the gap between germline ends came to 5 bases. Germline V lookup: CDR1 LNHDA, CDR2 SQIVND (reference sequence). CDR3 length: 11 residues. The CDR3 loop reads CASSGDYGYTF. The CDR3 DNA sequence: TGTGCCAGTAGCGGTGACTATGGCTACACCTTC.

The CDR3 nucleotides read TGCGCCAGCAGCTTGGCGTCAGACATTCAGTACTTC. This sequence encodes CASSLASDIQYF. The rearrangement links TRBV5-1 to TRBJ2-4; no clear D. The V gene lost 0 bases and the J gene lost 8 bases, with 6 bases spanning the gap. Germline CDR1 reads SGHRS; CDR2 reads YFSETQ. The CDR3 is made up of 12 amino acids.

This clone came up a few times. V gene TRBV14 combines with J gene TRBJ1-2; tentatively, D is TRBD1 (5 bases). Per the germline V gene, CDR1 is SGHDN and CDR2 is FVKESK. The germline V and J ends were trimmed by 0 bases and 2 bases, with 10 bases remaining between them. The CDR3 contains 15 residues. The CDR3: CASSQEGVANYGYTF. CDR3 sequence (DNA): TGTGCCAGCAGCCAAGAGGGGGTGGCGAACTATGGCTACACCTTC.

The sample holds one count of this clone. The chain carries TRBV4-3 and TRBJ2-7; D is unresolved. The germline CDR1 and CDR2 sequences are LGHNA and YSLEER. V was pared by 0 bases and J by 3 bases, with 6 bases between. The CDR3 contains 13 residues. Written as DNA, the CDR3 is TGCGCCAGCAGCCAAGATATGGACTACGAGCAGTACTTC. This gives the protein CASSQDMDYEQYF.

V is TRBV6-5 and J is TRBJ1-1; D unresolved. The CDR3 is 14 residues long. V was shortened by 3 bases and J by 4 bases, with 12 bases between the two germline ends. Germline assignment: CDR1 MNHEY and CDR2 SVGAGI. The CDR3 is CASSYKGGGTEAFF. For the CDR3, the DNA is TGTGCCAGCAGTTATAAGGGCGGCGGCACTGAAGCTTTCTTT.

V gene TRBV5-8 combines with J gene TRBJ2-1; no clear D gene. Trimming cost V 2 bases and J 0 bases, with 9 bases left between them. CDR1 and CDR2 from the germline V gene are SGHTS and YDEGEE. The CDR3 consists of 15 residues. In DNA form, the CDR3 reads TGTGCCAGCAGCTTAGGATCTGGCTCCTACAATGAGCAGTTCTTC. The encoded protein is CASSLGSGSYNEQFF. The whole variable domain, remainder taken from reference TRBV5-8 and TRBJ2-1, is EAGVTQSPTHLIKTRGQQATLRCSPISGHTSVYWYQQALGLGLQFLLWYDEGEERNRGNFPPRFSGRQFPNYSSELNVNALELEDSALYLCASSLGSGSYNEQFFGPGTRLTVL.

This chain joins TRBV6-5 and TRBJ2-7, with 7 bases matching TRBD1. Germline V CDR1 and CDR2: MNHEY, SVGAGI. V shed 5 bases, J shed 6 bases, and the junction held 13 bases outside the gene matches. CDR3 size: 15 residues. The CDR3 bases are TGTGCCAGCAGTGGTTGGACCGGGACAGACAGCGAGCAGTACTTC. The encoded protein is CASSGWTGTDSEQYF.

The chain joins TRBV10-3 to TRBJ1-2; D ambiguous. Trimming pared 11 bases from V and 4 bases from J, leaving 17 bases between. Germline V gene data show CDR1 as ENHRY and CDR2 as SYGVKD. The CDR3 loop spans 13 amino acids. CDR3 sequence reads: CAVGSASTYGYTF. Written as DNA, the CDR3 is TGTGCCGTCGGGTCGGCCAGCACCTATGGCTACACCTTC.

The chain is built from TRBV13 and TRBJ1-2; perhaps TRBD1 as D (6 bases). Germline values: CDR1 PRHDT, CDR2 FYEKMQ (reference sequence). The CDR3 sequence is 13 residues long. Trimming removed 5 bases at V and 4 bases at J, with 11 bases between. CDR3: CASSQTGFYGYTF. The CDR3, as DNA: TGTGCCAGCAGCCAGACAGGTTTCTATGGCTACACCTTC.

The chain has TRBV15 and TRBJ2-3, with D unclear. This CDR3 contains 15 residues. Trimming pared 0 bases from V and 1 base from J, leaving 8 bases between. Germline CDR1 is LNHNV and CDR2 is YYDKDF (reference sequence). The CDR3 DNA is TGTGCCACCAGCAGAGATCGAGTGCGCACAGATACGCAGTATTTT. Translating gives CATSRDRVRTDTQYF.

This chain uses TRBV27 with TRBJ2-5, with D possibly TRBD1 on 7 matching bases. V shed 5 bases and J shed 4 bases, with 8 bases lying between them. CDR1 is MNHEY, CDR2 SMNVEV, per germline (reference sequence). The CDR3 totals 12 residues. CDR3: CASSQGGETQYF. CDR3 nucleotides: TGTGCCAGCAGTCAGGGGGGAGAGACCCAGTACTTC.

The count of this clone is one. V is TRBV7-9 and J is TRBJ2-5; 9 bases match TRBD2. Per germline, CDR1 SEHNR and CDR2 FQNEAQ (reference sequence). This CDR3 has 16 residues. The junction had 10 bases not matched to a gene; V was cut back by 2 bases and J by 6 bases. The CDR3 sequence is CASSLSLLAGLQTQYF. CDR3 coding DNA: TGTGCCAGCAGCTTAAGCCTCCTAGCGGGATTACAGACCCAGTACTTC. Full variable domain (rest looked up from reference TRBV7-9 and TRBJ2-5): DTGVSQNPRHKITKRGQNVTFRCDPISEHNRLYWYRQTLGQGPEFLTYFQNEAQLEKSRLLSDRFSAERPKGSFSTLEIQRTEQGDSAMYLCASSLSLLAGLQTQYFGPGTRLLVL.